Presented here are 15 T cell receptor beta chains from one specimen sequenced in a study of blood T cell repertoires in COVID-19. Here immunoSEQ multiplex PCR was the method, and the copy in TCRdb shows in-frame clones only, minus some. Here the sample spans fewer than 200,000 clones, 85% to 95% being singletons. Sequenced sample: peripheral blood. The receptor set was obtained from a woman in her 50s with acute or convalescent COVID-19.

The chain uses TRBV6-2 or TRBV6-3 and TRBJ2-7; D is unresolved. The CDR3 is made up of 14 amino acids. V lost 4 bases and J lost 2, with 12 bases in between. CDR1 is MNHEY and CDR2 is SVGEGT in the germline V gene. The CDR3 DNA follows: TGTGCCAGCAGTTCCATGACGCAGGCCTACGAGCAGTACTTC. Its translation: CASSSMTQAYEQYF.

The rearrangement links TRBV7-9 to TRBJ1-1; D unresolved. Germline values: CDR1 SEHNR, CDR2 FQNEAQ (reference sequence). The CDR3 sequence is 13 residues long. Between the trimmed V and J ends, which lost 4 bases and 0 bases, there was a span of 6 bases. The CDR3: CASSSRMNTEAFF. CDR3 bases: TGTGCCAGCAGCTCGAGGATGAACACTGAAGCTTTCTTT.

The chain employs TRBV4-1 and TRBJ1-2, with 7 bases that match TRBD1. V was pared by 6 bases and J by 1 base, with 8 bases of the junction left unmatched. Germline CDR1 reads MGHRA; CDR2 reads YSYEKL. The CDR3 spans 15 residues. The CDR3 protein is CASSDRALGNYGYTF. In nucleotides, the CDR3 is TGCGCCAGCAGTGACAGGGCATTAGGTAACTATGGCTACACCTTC.

V is TRBV2 and J is TRBJ2-7, with 16 bases aligning to TRBD2. V lost 0 bases, J lost 0 bases, and 5 bases stayed unmatched. Germline lookup yields CDR1 SNHLY and CDR2 FYNNEI. The CDR3 extends over 19 amino acids. This CDR3 reads CASSEARGTSGRASYEQYF. CDR3 bases: TGTGCCAGCAGTGAAGCGAGAGGGACTAGCGGGAGGGCCTCCTACGAGCAGTACTTC.

This rearrangement joins TRBV27 to TRBJ1-5; 7 bases are shared with TRBD1. V lost 5 bases to trimming and J lost 6 bases; unmatched junction nucleotides: 10. The CDR3 spans 15 residues. CDR1 and CDR2 from the germline V gene are MNHEY and SMNVEV (reference sequence). The CDR3 spells CASSLQGFEGQPQHF. CDR3 sequence (DNA): TGTGCCAGCAGTCTACAGGGGTTTGAGGGTCAGCCCCAGCATTTT.

The chain combines TRBV5-8 with TRBJ1-1, with D hard to call. V was cut by 4 bases and J by 11 bases, with 27 bases left in between. Germline V lookup: CDR1 SGHTS, CDR2 YDEGEE. This CDR3 has 16 amino acids. CDR3 in DNA: TGTGCCAGCAGCGTCGGAGCGGACCCTTCCAGGATTGGGGCTTTCTTT. Residues: CASSVGADPSRIGAFF.

The J gene is TRBJ2-1, the V gene TRBV6-5; the D is unclear. Trimming took off 5 bases at V and 0 bases at J, with 8 bases between the two ends. The V gene's germline CDR1 is MNHEY and CDR2 SVGAGI. The CDR3 is 14 residues long. CDR3 sequence (DNA): TGTGCCAGCAGTCAAACTCTCTCCTACAATGAGCAGTTCTTC. It is translated as CASSQTLSYNEQFF.

Points on this clone: Here the CDR3 omits its conserved ending phenylalanine or tryptophan, so a read error is the likely source. The limits of the CDR3 on the DNA are not certain, so only TCRdb's listed CDR3 is given. This chain connects TRBV18 to TRBJ1-1; the D call TRBD1 from the table was never checked on the DNA. Termini included, the CDR3 measures 13 amino acids. Germline V gene data show CDR1 as KGHSH and CDR2 as LQKENI. CDR3 residues: CASSPPGTPQLSC.

The rearrangement joins TRBV6-1 to TRBJ2-7; D is undetermined. The germline V gene encodes CDR1 MNHNS and CDR2 SASEGT. V was shortened by 2 bases and J by 6 bases, with 5 bases between the two germline ends. The CDR3 totals 11 residues. The CDR3 loop is CASSERGEQYF. In DNA, the CDR3 is TGTGCCAGCAGTGAACGCGGCGAGCAGTACTTC.

This rearrangement joins TRBV25-1 to TRBJ1-3, with D possibly TRBD1 on 6 matching bases. The ends were cut back, 6 bases at V and 3 bases at J, with 12 bases in the middle. Germline-derived CDR1 and CDR2 are MGHDK and SYGVNS. The CDR3 has 14 amino acids. The CDR3 coding sequence is TGTGCCAGCAGCTCTACAGGGATTGGAAACACCATATATTTT. It translates to CASSSTGIGNTIYF.

The chain recombines TRBV7-9 with TRBJ1-1, with TRBD1 matching 9 bases. The CDR3 contains 16 residues. V dropped 5 bases and J dropped 2; count of bases not matched to a gene: 9. CDR1 and CDR2 (germline): SEHNR, FQNEAQ (reference sequence). The CDR3 coding sequence is TGTGCCAGCAGCCTACAGGGGGCGAGGGGTAACACTGAAGCTTTCTTT. This translates into CASSLQGARGNTEAFF. Using reference TRBV7-9 and TRBJ1-1 for the parts outside the CDR3, the full variable domain is DTGVSQNPRHKITKRGQNVTFRCDPISEHNRLYWYRQTLGQGPEFLTYFQNEAQLEKSRLLSDRFSAERPKGSFSTLEIQRTEQGDSAMYLCASSLQGARGNTEAFFGQGTRLTVV.

In DNA, the CDR3 is TGTGCCAGCAGCCAAGATACGACTAGCACAGATACGCAGTATTTT. Protein product: CASSQDTTSTDTQYF. The chain is built from TRBV3-1 (or the pseudogene TRBV3-2) and TRBJ2-3; D is unclear. The length of the CDR3 is 15 residues. Germline V lookup: CDR1 LGHDT, CDR2 YNNKEL (reference sequence). V shed 0 bases and J shed 0 bases, with 7 bases lying between them.

V and J are TRBV7-2 and TRBJ2-5; 7 bases match TRBD2. CDR3 length: 15 residues. Germline V lookup: CDR1 SGHTA, CDR2 FQGNSA. V lost 0 bases, J lost 1 base, and 2 bases stayed unmatched. CDR3 protein: CASSLAREAQETQYF. CDR3 sequence (DNA): TGTGCCAGCAGCTTAGCCCGGGAGGCCCAAGAGACCCAGTACTTC.

The chain links TRBV3-1 (or the pseudogene TRBV3-2) to TRBJ1-4; the match to TRBD1 covers 7 bases. Germline trimming cut 1 base from V and 8 bases from J; bases unmatched to any gene: 10. The CDR3 covers 16 residues. Germline V CDR1 and CDR2: LGHDT, YNNKEL (reference sequence). The CDR3 is CASSQAEGASGEKLFF. CDR3 nucleotide sequence: TGTGCCAGCAGCCAAGCTGAGGGGGCCTCGGGCGAAAAACTGTTTTTT.

The CDR3 nucleotides are TGTGCCAGCTCACCACCGATGAAACCCACCGGGACAGACGAAGCTTTCTTT. Protein sequence: CASSPPMKPTGTDEAFF. The chain joins TRBV18 to TRBJ1-1; 7 bases fit TRBD1. This CDR3 is built from 17 residues. Losses at the gene ends were 0 bases for V and 8 bases for J; bases not matched to a gene: 15. Germline CDR1 reads KGHSH; CDR2 reads LQKENI.